The clone carrying this T cell receptor beta chain was detected a few times. Its antigen is unidentified. A single record per CDR3 protein comes from TCRdb applying MiXCR to the reads. The table shows some 300,000 distinct CDR3 sequences, with about a tenth occurring only once. The data stem from a study of T cell repertoires in cytomegalovirus infection. Study in general: From public TCR beta signatures came an indication of both CMV infection and matching HLA type.

Germline CDR1 is MDHEN and CDR2 is SYDVKM. The CDR3 is 16 residues long. The V end lost 2 bases, the J end lost 5 bases, and 16 bases lay between the germline ends. Findings and caveats of the study: Cumulative public TCR beta family frequency identified carriers of CMV plus the relevant HLA. HLA-C-restricted CMV-specific TCR beta clonotypes were dominant in the ex vivo response.

The chain combines TRBV28 with TRBJ2-1; maybe TRBD2 (7 bases). The TCR was taken from a human donor in good health (CMV status not recorded). Some clones in this sample may be carry-over from other donors' samples. The sample was PBMCs. CDR3 in amino acids: CASSLRGGGADNEQFF. Written as DNA, the CDR3 is TGTGCCAGCAGTTTAAGAGGGGGGGGGGCCGACAATGAGCAGTTCTTC.